Below are 22 T cell receptor beta chains sequenced from a single sample in a study of CD8+ T cells in alopecia areata. Regarding treatment: oral pan-JAK inhibitor, 5-10 mg twice daily. cDNA serving as the sequencing template came from extracted, reverse transcribed RNA. Produced via immunoSEQ multiplex PCR; TCRdb's table is partial and in-frame only. This table holds around 270,000 clones, roughly 64% found once. Sequencing used CD4+ T cells sorted from blood, obtained at week 24, from a patient treated with tofacitinib. These receptor sequences come from a human donor with alopecia areata.

J is TRBJ1-2 and V is TRBV4-3; 9 bases match TRBD1. The CDR3 contains 16 residues. The ends lost 6 bases at V and 2 bases at J; junction bases unmatched: 10. Germline V gives CDR1 LGHNA, CDR2 YSLEER. CDR3 loop: CASSRMGQGVNYGYTF. DNA for the CDR3: TGCGCCAGCAGTCGGATGGGACAGGGAGTCAACTATGGCTACACCTTC.

This clone was counted between two and nine times. CDR3 in amino acids: CAWSPGRRRAFF. CDR3 DNA sequence: TGTGCCTGGAGTCCAGGCCGAAGGCGGGCTTTCTTT. V is TRBV30 and J is TRBJ1-1; no clear D gene. This CDR3 has 12 residues. The V gene lost 2 bases and the J gene lost 11 bases, with 15 bases spanning the gap. Germline V CDR1 and CDR2: GTSNPN, SVGIG (reference sequence). The variable domain in full, completed from reference TRBV30 and TRBJ1-1, reads SQTIHQWPATLVQPVGSPLSLECTVEGTSNPNLYWYRQAAGRGLQLLFYSVGIGQISSEVPQNLSASRPQDRQFILSSKKLLLSDSGFYLCAWSPGRRRAFFGQGTRLTVV.

The chain carries TRBV28 and TRBJ2-2; D remains unclear. The CDR3 spans 11 residues. Trimming removed 8 bases at V and 1 base at J, with 2 bases between. Germline V gene data show CDR1 as MDHEN and CDR2 as SYDVKM. CDR3 sequence: CASGNTGELFF. Here the CDR3 DNA reads TGTGCCAGCGGGAACACCGGGGAGCTGTTTTTT.

This chain links TRBV9 with TRBJ2-3; 9 bases are a match to TRBD2. Germline CDR1 SGDLS, CDR2 YYNGEE. V shed 4 bases and J 1 base; nucleotides not matched to a gene: 1. This CDR3 comprises 14 residues. The CDR3 DNA follows: TGTGCCAGCAGCCGGACTAGCGGCACAGATACGCAGTATTTT. It is translated as CASSRTSGTDTQYF.

The V gene is TRBV30, the J gene TRBJ1-5; D gene ambiguous. Deletions cut 1 base from V and 0 bases from J, with 7 bases between. CDR3 length: 14 amino acids. CDR1 is GTSNPN and CDR2 is SVGIG in the germline V gene (reference sequence). The DNA of the CDR3 is TGTGCCTGGAGTGAAGGACTTAGCAATCAGCCCCAGCATTTT. Protein sequence: CAWSEGLSNQPQHF.

This CDR3 reads CASISRTGYSYEQYF. In DNA, the CDR3 is TGTGCCAGCATCTCCCGAACGGGTTACTCCTACGAGCAGTACTTC. The V gene is TRBV28, the J gene TRBJ2-7; D unresolved. This CDR3 contains 15 residues. V lost 7 bases to trimming and J lost 0 bases, with 16 bases between them. CDR1 and CDR2 (germline): MDHEN, SYDVKM.

The chain employs TRBV20-1 and TRBJ2-5, with 7 bases identical to TRBD1. CDR3 length equals 11 residues. J lost 3 bases, V lost 6 bases, and 1 base had no gene match. Germline values: CDR1 DFQATT, CDR2 SNEGSKA (reference sequence). The CDR3 reads CSADREETQYF. The CDR3 DNA sequence: TGCAGTGCAGACAGGGAAGAGACCCAGTACTTC.

V usage is TRBV30 and J usage is TRBJ1-4; no firm D call. The germline gives CDR1 GTSNPN, CDR2 SVGIG (reference sequence). The CDR3 extends over 12 amino acids. V was clipped by 0 bases and J by 8 bases, with 7 bases between them. The CDR3 here is CAWSVKGEKLFF. Here the CDR3 DNA reads TGTGCCTGGAGTGTAAAGGGCGAAAAACTGTTTTTT. The variable domain in full, completed from reference TRBV30 and TRBJ1-4, reads SQTIHQWPATLVQPVGSPLSLECTVEGTSNPNLYWYRQAAGRGLQLLFYSVGIGQISSEVPQNLSASRPQDRQFILSSKKLLLSDSGFYLCAWSVKGEKLFFGSGTQLSVL.

The chain combines TRBV6-5 with TRBJ2-7; 9 bases map to TRBD1. Germline V CDR1 and CDR2: MNHEY, SVGAGI. This CDR3 comprises 15 residues. Trimming at V came to 6 bases and at J to 0 bases, leaving 6 bases not matched to a gene. The CDR3, as DNA: TGTGCCAGCAGCCGGACAGGGGTTAGCTCCTACGAGCAGTACTTC. Residues: CASSRTGVSSYEQYF.

The rearrangement joins TRBV6-4 to TRBJ1-1; D is possibly TRBD1 (5 bases). Germline CDR1 MRHNA, CDR2 SNTAGT. CDR3 size: 16 residues. Trimming pared 6 bases from V and 0 bases from J, leaving 17 bases between. The CDR3 region is CASSPSWTLMNTEAFF. The CDR3, as DNA: TGTGCCAGCAGCCCGAGTTGGACACTCATGAACACTGAAGCTTTCTTT.

This clone appeared a few times. The V gene is TRBV11-1, the J gene TRBJ2-1; D is tentatively TRBD1 or TRBD2 (5 bases each). V was cut by 2 bases and J by 4 bases, with 12 bases left in between. Germline V lookup: CDR1 SGHAT, CDR2 FQDESV (reference sequence). This CDR3 comprises 15 residues. DNA for the CDR3: TGTGCCAGCAGCTTACACGGGGCTACTTACAATGAGCAGTTCTTC. Its protein product is CASSLHGATYNEQFF.

J is TRBJ2-7 and V is TRBV10-3; unclear D gene. Trimming removed 4 bases from V and 2 bases from J, with 15 bases in between. The CDR3 is made up of 15 amino acids. Germline V gives CDR1 ENHRY, CDR2 SYGVKD. The CDR3 bases are TGTGCCATCAGTGTTTCTAAAACAATTCCCTACGAGCAGTACTTC. Translation gives CAISVSKTIPYEQYF.

The V gene is TRBV7-9, the J gene TRBJ2-7, with 10 positions matching TRBD1. V was clipped by 3 bases and J by 6 bases; unmatched bases: 11. Germline CDR1 and CDR2: SEHNR and FQNEAQ (reference sequence). The CDR3 runs to 16 residues. The CDR3 coding sequence is TGTGCCAGCAGCTTCATCCCGGGACAGGGGCTTGGCGAGCAGTACTTC. This gives the protein CASSFIPGQGLGEQYF.

V and J are TRBV7-9 and TRBJ2-3; TRBD1 matches at 8 bases. Germline lookup yields CDR1 SEHNR and CDR2 FQNEAQ (reference sequence). This CDR3 is 15 amino acids long. Germline trimming cut 4 bases from V and 3 bases from J; bases unmatched to any gene: 6. CDR3 sequence (DNA): TGTGCCAGCAGCTCCCGGACAGGGTTAACAGATACGCAGTATTTT. This codes for CASSSRTGLTDTQYF.

This clone was seen only a few times. V usage is TRBV7-2 and J usage is TRBJ1-2; D gene ambiguous. The CDR3 covers 12 residues. V gave up 5 bases and J gave up 8 bases, with 12 bases separating them. CDR1 and CDR2 (germline): SGHTA, FQGNSA. The CDR3: CASSITGKGYTF. In nucleotides, the CDR3 is TGTGCCAGCAGCATTACCGGAAAAGGCTACACCTTC.

This clone was counted between two and nine times. The rearrangement joins TRBV15 to TRBJ1-2, with unresolved D. CDR1 and CDR2 (germline): LNHNV, YYDKDF (reference sequence). Deletions cut 0 bases from V and 4 bases from J, with 6 bases between. The CDR3 spans 13 residues. The CDR3 loop reads CATSREGSYGYTF. CDR3 nucleotides: TGTGCCACCAGCAGAGAGGGCTCCTATGGCTACACCTTC.

The chain uses TRBV6-5 and TRBJ2-7, with D hard to call. Trimming removed 6 bases at V and 2 bases at J, with 11 bases between. The length of the CDR3 is 13 residues. Germline values: CDR1 MNHEY, CDR2 SVGAGI. The CDR3 loop is CASRNGRTYEQYF. CDR3 nucleotide sequence: TGTGCCAGCAGAAACGGCCGTACCTACGAGCAGTACTTC.

This clone was recorded only once. The chain joins TRBV6-6 to TRBJ2-5, with 9 bases fitting TRBD2. The V segment lost 2 bases and the J segment 4 bases; nucleotides outside the gene matches: 2. Germline CDR1 reads MNHNY; CDR2 reads SVGAGI (reference sequence). This CDR3 has 14 residues. The CDR3 reads CASSYTTSGETQYF. CDR3 nucleotide sequence: TGTGCCAGCAGTTACACGACTAGCGGAGAGACCCAGTACTTC.

The rearrangement links TRBV29-1 to TRBJ2-3; tentative D call: TRBD2 (6 bases). V lost 5 bases to trimming and J lost 2 bases, with 11 bases between them. The germline CDR1 and CDR2 sequences are SQVTM and ANQGSEA. The length of the CDR3 is 13 residues. The DNA for the CDR3 is TGCAGCGTTCGACTAGTATACACAGATACGCAGTATTTT. This sequence encodes CSVRLVYTDTQYF.

This clone was detected only once. The same CDR3 can be traced to other DNA sequences in this sample. The chain recombines TRBV7-2 with TRBJ1-1, with 8 bases matching TRBD1. Germline V gene lookup returns CDR1 SGHTA and CDR2 FQGNSA. V lost 3 bases to trimming and J lost 3 bases; unmatched junction nucleotides: 3. The CDR3 length is 14 residues. CDR3 DNA: TGTGCCAGCAGCTTCCAGGGGGCCGACACTGAAGCTTTCTTT. Translating gives CASSFQGADTEAFF.

This clone was detected a few times. J is TRBJ2-2 and V is TRBV7-2; D uncertain. Germline CDR1 is SGHTA and CDR2 is FQGNSA. The CDR3 is 14 amino acids. The V end was cut by 5 bases, the J end by 0 bases, with 7 bases between. The CDR3 sequence is CASSGIANTGELFF. The CDR3 nucleotides read TGTGCCAGCAGCGGTATAGCGAACACCGGGGAGCTGTTTTTT.

Here the CDR3 reads CAWSLTSNQPQHF. The CDR3 coding sequence is TGTGCCTGGAGTTTAACTAGCAATCAGCCCCAGCATTTT. The V call is TRBV30, the J call TRBJ1-5; no clear D gene. Trimming removed 2 bases at V and 0 bases at J, with 5 bases between. The germline CDR1 and CDR2 sequences are GTSNPN and SVGIG (reference sequence). The CDR3 covers 13 residues.